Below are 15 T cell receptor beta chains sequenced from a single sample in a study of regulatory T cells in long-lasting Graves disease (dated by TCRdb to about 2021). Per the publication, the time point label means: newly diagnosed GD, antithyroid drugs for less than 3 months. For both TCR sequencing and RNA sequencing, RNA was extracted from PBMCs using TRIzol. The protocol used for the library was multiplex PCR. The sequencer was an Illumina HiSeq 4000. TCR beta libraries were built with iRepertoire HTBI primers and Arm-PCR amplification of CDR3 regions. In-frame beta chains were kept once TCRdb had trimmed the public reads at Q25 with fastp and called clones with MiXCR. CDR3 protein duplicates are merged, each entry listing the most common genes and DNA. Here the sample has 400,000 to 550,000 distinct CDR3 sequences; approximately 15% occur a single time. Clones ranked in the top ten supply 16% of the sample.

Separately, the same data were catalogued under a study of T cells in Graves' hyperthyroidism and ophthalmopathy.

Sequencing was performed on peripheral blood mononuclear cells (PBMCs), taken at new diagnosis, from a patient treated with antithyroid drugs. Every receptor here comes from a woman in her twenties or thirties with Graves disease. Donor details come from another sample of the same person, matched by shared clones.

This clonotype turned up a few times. CDR3 nucleotides: TGTGCCACCCGGGACGGGGGACTAGGCGAGCAGTACTTC. This codes for CATRDGGLGEQYF. The chain employs TRBV24-1 and TRBJ2-7; 8 bases are shared with TRBD2. The J segment lost 6 bases and the V segment lost 9 bases, leaving 9 bases of the junction unmatched. The CDR3 covers 13 residues. The germline CDR1 and CDR2 sequences are KGHDR and SFDVKD.

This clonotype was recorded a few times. The CDR3 DNA is TGTGCCAGCAGTGACCACCCCACAGATACGCAGTATTTT. Encoded protein: CASSDHPTDTQYF. The genes are TRBV2 and TRBJ2-3, with D hard to call. In germline, CDR1 is SNHLY, CDR2 FYNNEI. This CDR3 is 13 amino acids long. V was clipped by 3 bases and J by 2 bases, with 6 bases between them.

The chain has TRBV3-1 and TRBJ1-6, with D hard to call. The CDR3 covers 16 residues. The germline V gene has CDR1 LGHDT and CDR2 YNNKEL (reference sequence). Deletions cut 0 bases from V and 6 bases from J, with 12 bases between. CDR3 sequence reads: CASSQDLIIGNSPLHF. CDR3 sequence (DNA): TGTGCCAGCAGCCAAGATCTAATAATTGGTAATTCACCCCTCCACTTT.

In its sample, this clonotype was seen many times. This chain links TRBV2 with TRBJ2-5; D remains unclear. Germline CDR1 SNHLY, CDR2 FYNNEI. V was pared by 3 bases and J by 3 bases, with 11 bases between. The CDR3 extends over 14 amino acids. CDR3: CASSDSDPEETQYF. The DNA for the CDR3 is TGTGCCAGCAGTGACTCAGATCCTGAAGAGACCCAGTACTTC.

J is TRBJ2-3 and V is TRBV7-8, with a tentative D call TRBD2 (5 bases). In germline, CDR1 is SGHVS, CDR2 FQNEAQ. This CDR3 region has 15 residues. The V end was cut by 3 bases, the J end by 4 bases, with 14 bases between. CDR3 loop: CASSLMRVRSDTQYF. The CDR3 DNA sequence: TGTGCCAGCAGCTTGATGAGGGTGAGGTCAGATACGCAGTATTTT.

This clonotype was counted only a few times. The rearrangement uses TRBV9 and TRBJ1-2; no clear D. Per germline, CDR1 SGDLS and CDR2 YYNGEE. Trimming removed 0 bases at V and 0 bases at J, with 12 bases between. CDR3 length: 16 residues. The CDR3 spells CASSVVPELPNYGYTF. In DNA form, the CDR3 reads TGTGCCAGCAGCGTAGTGCCAGAGCTTCCTAACTATGGCTACACCTTC.

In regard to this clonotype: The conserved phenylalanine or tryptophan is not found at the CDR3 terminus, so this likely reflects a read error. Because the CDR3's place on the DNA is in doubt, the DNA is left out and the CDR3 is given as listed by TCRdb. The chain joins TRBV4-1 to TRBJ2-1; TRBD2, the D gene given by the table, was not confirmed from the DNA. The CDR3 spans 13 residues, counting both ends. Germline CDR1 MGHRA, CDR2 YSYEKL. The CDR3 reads CASSQLAGGPVGI.

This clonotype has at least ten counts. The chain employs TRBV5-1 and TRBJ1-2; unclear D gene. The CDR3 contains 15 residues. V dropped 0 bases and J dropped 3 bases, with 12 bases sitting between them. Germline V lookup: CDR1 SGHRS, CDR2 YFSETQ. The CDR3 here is CASSLEWRSDYGYTF. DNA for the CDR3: TGCGCCAGCAGCTTGGAATGGAGGAGCGACTATGGCTACACCTTC.

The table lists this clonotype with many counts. CDR3 in DNA: TGTGCCAGCAGCGTAGGGGACCCAAGAGAAGCTTTCTTT. It codes for CASSVGDPREAFF. The chain recombines TRBV9 with TRBJ1-1, with a tentative D call TRBD1 (5 bases). Germline assignment: CDR1 SGDLS and CDR2 YYNGEE. The V gene lost 0 bases and the J gene lost 8 bases, with 11 bases spanning the gap. The CDR3 has 13 residues. The whole variable domain, filled in from reference TRBV9 and TRBJ1-1, reads DSGVTQTPKHLITATGQRVTLRCSPRSGDLSVYWYQQSLDQGLQFLIQYYNGEERAKGNILERFSAQQFPDLHSELNLSSLELGDSALYFCASSVGDPREAFFGQGTRLTVV.

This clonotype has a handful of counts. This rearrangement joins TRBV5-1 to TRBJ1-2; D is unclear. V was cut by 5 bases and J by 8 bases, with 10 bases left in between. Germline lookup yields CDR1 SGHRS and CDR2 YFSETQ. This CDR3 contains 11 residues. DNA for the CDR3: TGCGCCAGCAGGAGCGGGGAGGGCTACACCTTC. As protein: CASRSGEGYTF.

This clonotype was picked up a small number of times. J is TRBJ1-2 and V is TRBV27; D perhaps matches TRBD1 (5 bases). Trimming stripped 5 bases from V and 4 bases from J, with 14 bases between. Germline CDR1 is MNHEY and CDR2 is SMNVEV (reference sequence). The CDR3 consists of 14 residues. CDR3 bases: TGTGCCAGCAGTCCCTTCGGGGGATTCTATGGCTACACCTTC. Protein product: CASSPFGGFYGYTF.

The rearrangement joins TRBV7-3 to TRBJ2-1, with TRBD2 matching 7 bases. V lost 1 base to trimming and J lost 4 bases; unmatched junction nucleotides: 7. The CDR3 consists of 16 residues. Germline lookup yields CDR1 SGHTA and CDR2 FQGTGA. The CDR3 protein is CASSLRAVGGYNEQFF. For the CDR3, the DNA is TGTGCCAGCAGCTTAAGGGCGGTGGGGGGGTACAATGAGCAGTTCTTC.

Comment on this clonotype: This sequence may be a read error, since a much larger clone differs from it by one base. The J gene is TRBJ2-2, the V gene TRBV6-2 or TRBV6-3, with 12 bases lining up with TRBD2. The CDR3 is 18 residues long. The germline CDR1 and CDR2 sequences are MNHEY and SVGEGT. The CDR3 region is CSSSPRTSGKGNTGELFF. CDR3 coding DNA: TGTTCCAGCAGTCCCCGGACTAGCGGGAAAGGGAACACCGGGGAGCTGTTTTTT.

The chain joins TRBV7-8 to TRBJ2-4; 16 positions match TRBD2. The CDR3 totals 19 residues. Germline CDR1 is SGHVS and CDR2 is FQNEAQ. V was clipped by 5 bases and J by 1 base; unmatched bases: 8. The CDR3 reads CASSLQGLAGGPAKNIQYF. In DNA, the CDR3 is TGTGCCAGCAGCCTACAGGGACTAGCGGGAGGGCCTGCCAAAAACATTCAGTACTTC.

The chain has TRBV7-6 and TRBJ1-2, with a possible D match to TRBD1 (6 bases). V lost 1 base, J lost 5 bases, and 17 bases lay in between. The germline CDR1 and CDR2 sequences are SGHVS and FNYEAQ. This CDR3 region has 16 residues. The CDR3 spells CASSLGGGGGLYGYTF. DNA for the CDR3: TGTGCCAGCAGCTTAGGTGGGGGCGGAGGCCTATATGGCTACACCTTC.